The 9 T cell receptor beta chains below were found in one sample sequenced in a study of identical twins. Each CDR3 protein is one row after TCRdb ran MiXCR on the 5' RACE reads. The sample includes about 520,000 distinct CDR3 sequences, approximately 22% seen only once; the top ten take around 1%. These data also formed part of another study, on T cells expressing NK-cell markers.

The sequenced sample consisted of CD4+ T cells sorted from blood. These receptors all come from a woman between 18 and 30 years old in good health.

This clonotype was seen many times. The gene calls are TRBV5-1 and TRBJ2-1, with D possibly matching TRBD2 (6 bases). CDR1 is SGHRS and CDR2 is YFSETQ in the germline V gene. The V gene lost 4 bases and the J gene lost 9 bases, with 17 bases spanning the gap. This CDR3 spans 14 amino acids. The CDR3 is CASSSRRDEGEQFF. The CDR3 DNA is TGCGCCAGCAGCAGTAGGCGGGATGAGGGTGAGCAGTTCTTC.

This clonotype was counted ten times or more. The chain links TRBV12-3 or TRBV12-4 to TRBJ1-2; 7 bases fit TRBD1. Unmatched junction bases numbered 12, after V lost 7 bases and J lost 4 bases. This CDR3 comprises 15 residues. The CDR3 coding sequence is TGTGCCAGCAACCTGGGGACAGCAAGGGGCTATGGCTACACCTTC. Protein sequence: CASNLGTARGYGYTF.

The chain couples TRBV6-6 to TRBJ2-3; 9 bases match TRBD1. This CDR3 is built from 13 residues. With 6 bases clipped from V and 6 bases from J, the junction kept 4 bases outside the gene matches. From germline, CDR1 is MNHNY and CDR2 SVGAGI (reference sequence). The CDR3 sequence is CASSHGQGDTQYF. In nucleotides, the CDR3 is TGTGCCAGCAGCCACGGACAGGGGGATACGCAGTATTTT.

The chain has TRBV7-2 and TRBJ1-1; maybe TRBD1 (6 bases). The CDR3 spans 14 residues. The V end lost 5 bases, the J end lost 8 bases, and 18 bases lay between the germline ends. Germline V gene data show CDR1 as SGHTA and CDR2 as FQGNSA. CDR3 protein: CASSQTDGQREAFF. The CDR3 coding sequence is TGTGCCAGCAGCCAAACGGACGGACAGAGGGAAGCTTTCTTT.

The rearrangement links TRBV12-3 or TRBV12-4 to TRBJ1-1; no clear D. V was cut by 4 bases and J by 4 bases, with 10 bases left in between. The length of the CDR3 is 13 residues. The CDR3 DNA follows: TGTGCCAGCAGTTCCGAGTGGGGCACTGAAGCTTTCTTT. It translates to CASSSEWGTEAFF.

In DNA form, the CDR3 reads TGTGCCAGCAGCGATACGGCAGGGGACAATGAGCAGTTCTTC. Encoded protein: CASSDTAGDNEQFF. The rearrangement joins TRBV7-9 to TRBJ2-1, with a tentative D call TRBD1 (6 bases). Looked up from germline, CDR1 is SEHNR and CDR2 is FQNEAQ (reference sequence). Trimming removed 5 bases at V and 5 bases at J, with 13 bases between. The CDR3 sequence is 14 residues long.

This clonotype has just a few counts. CDR3 bases: TGTGCCAGCGTGGACAGGGTAAATACGCAGTATTTT. Its translation is CASVDRVNTQYF. V and J are TRBV6-6 and TRBJ2-3; TRBD1 matches 8 bases. Germline values: CDR1 MNHNY, CDR2 SVGAGI (reference sequence). CDR3 size: 12 residues. Trimming at V came to 8 bases and at J to 7 bases, leaving 5 bases not matched to a gene.

This chain links TRBV3-1 with TRBJ2-1; TRBD1 might be the D (6 bases). This CDR3 has 15 amino acids. From germline, CDR1 is LGHDT and CDR2 YNNKEL (reference sequence). Trimming pared 6 bases from V and 0 bases from J, leaving 12 bases between. The CDR3 region is CASRERGSSYNEQFF. The CDR3 bases are TGTGCCAGCAGGGAGAGGGGGAGCTCCTACAATGAGCAGTTCTTC.

The chain is built from TRBV20-1 and TRBJ1-6, with D unclear. CDR1 is DFQATT and CDR2 is SNEGSKA in the germline V gene (reference sequence). The V end was cut by 4 bases, the J end by 2 bases, with 9 bases between. The CDR3 length is 14 residues. The chain's CDR3 is CSAMLGPYNSPLHF. CDR3 DNA: TGCAGTGCTATGCTCGGCCCCTATAATTCACCCCTCCACTTT.